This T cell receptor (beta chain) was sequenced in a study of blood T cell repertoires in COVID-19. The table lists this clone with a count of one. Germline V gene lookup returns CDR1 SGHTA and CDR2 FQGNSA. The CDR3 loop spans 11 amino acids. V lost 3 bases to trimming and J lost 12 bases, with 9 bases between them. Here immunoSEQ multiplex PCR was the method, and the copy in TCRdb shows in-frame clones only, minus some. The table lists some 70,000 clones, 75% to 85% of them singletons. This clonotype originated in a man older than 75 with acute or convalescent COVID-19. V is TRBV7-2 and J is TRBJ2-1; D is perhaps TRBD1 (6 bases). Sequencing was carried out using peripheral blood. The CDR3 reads CASSFEGVQFF. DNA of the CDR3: TGTGCCAGCAGCTTCGAGGGGGTGCAGTTCTTC.